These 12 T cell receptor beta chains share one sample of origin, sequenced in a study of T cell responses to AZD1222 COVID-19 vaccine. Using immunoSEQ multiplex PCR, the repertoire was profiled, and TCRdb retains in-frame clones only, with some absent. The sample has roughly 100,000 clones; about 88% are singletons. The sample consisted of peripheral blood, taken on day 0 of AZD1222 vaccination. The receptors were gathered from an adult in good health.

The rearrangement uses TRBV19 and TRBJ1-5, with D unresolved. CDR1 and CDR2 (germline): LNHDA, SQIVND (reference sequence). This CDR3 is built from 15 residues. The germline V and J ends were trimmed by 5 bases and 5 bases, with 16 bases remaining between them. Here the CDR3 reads CASSPGRALYQPQHF. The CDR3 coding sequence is TGTGCCAGTAGTCCCGGACGGGCTCTCTATCAGCCCCAGCATTTT.

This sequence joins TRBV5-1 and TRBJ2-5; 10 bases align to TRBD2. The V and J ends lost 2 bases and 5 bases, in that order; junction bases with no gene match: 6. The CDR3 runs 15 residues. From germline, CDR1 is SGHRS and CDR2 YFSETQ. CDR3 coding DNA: TGCGCCAGCAGCTTAAATAGCGGGGGGATTGAGACCCAGTACTTC. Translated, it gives CASSLNSGGIETQYF.

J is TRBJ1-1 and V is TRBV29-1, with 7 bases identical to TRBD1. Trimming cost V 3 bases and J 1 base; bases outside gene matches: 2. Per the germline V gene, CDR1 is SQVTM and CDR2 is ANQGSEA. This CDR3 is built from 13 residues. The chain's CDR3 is CSVEGQPNTEAFF. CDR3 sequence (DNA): TGCAGCGTTGAGGGACAGCCGAACACTGAAGCTTTCTTT.

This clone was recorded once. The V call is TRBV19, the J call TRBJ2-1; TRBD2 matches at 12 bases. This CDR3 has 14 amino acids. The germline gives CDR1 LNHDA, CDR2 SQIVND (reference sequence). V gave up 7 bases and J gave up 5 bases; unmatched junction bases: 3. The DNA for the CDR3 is TGTGCCAGTAAGACTAGCGGGAGCCACAATGAGCAGTTCTTC. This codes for CASKTSGSHNEQFF.

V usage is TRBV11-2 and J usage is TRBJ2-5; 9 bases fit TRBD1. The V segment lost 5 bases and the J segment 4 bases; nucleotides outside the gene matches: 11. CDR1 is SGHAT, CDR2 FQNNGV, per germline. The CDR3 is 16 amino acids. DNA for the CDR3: TGTGCCAGCAGCCACGGACCGGGGACAGGGTTAGAGACCCAGTACTTC. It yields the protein CASSHGPGTGLETQYF.

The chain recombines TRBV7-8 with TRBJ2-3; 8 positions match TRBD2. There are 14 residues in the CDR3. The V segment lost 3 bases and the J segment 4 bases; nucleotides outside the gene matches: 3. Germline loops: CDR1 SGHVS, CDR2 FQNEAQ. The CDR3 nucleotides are TGTGCCAGCAGCTTCCGGGAGGGATCAGATACGCAGTATTTT. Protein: CASSFREGSDTQYF. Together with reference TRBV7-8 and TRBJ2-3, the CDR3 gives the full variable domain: GAGVSQSPRYKVAKRGQDVALRCDPISGHVSLFWYQQALGQGPEFLTYFQNEAQLDKSGLPSDRFFAERPEGSVSTLKIQRTQQEDSAVYLCASSFREGSDTQYFGPGTRLTVL.

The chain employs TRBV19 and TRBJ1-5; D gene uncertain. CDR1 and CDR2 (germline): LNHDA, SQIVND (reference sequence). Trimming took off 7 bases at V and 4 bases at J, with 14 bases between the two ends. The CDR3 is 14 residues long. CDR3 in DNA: TGTGCCAGTACTACCCAATTGGGGAATCAGCCCCAGCATTTT. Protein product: CASTTQLGNQPQHF.

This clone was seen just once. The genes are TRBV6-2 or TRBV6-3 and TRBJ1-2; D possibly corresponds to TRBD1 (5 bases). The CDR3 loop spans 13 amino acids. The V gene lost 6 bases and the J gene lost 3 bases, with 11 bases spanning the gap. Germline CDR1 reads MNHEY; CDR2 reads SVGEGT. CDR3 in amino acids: CASSDSSHYGYTF. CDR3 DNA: TGTGCCAGCAGCGACAGCTCCCACTATGGCTACACCTTC.

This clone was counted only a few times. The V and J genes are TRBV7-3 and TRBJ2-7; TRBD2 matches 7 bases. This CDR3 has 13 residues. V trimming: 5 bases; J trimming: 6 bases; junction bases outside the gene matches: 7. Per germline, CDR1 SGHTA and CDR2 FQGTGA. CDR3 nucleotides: TGTGCCAGCAGCCCAACCCCGGGAGGCGAGCAGTACTTC. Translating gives CASSPTPGGEQYF.

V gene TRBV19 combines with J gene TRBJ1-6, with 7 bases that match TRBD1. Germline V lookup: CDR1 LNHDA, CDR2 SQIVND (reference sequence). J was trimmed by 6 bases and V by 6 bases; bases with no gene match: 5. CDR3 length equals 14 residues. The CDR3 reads CASRGTAFNSPLHF. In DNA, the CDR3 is TGTGCCAGTAGGGGGACAGCTTTTAATTCACCCCTCCACTTT.

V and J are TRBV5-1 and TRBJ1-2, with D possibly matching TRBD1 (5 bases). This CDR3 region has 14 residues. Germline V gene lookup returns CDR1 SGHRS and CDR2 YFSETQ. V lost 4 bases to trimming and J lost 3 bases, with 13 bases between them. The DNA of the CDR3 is TGCGCCAGCAGCCCCGAAGTGGGGCACTATGGCTACACCTTC. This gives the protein CASSPEVGHYGYTF.

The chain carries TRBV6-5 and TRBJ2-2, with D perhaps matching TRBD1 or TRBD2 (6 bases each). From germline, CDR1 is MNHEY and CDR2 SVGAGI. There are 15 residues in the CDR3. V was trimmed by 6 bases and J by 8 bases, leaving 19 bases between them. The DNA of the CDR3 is TGTGCCAGCAGCCAAAGGGGGAGGAGCGCGGGGGAGCTGTTTTTT. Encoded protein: CASSQRGRSAGELFF.